What follows describes a single T cell receptor (beta chain). In the authors' methods: Amplification from reference gene primers served as the basis for estimated nucleated cell counts. Sequencing was performed with immunoSEQ multiplex PCR; in TCRdb, only in-frame clones are kept and a portion is missing. The D gene and trimming were derived from the DNA, and the V and J assignments and clone size from that table. The table includes 250,000 or so clones, about 87% detected once. This sample is drawn from a study of blood T cell repertoires in COVID-19. Overall study context: PBMCs, B-cell-depleted T cells, or T cells provided the cDNA or gDNA that made up the material.

Enrolled during active infection, Seattle patients were then followed longitudinally. Trimming pared 4 bases from V and 0 bases from J, leaving 16 bases between. CDR1 and CDR2 from the germline V gene are LGHNA and YNFKEQ. The length of the CDR3 is 17 residues. The V call is TRBV4-2, the J call TRBJ2-1, with D perhaps TRBD1 (5 bases). Sequencing was performed on peripheral blood. The TCR was taken from a woman aged 60-75 years with COVID-19, enrolled during active disease. CDR3 sequence: CASSPQRWGSSYNEQFF. DNA for the CDR3: TGTGCCAGCAGCCCTCAAAGGTGGGGCAGCTCCTACAATGAGCAGTTCTTC.